The 14 T cell receptor beta chains listed next were all sequenced from one sample in a study of memory CD8 T cells in hepatitis C reinfection. Profiled with immunoSEQ multiplex PCR; TCRdb holds only in-frame clones, not every one. The table records approximately 46,000 clones, nearly 90% of them present only once. The time point was: late/post reinfection, 12 to 24 weeks after detection. TCR sequencing was done directly ex vivo on sorted cells, without expansion in vitro. What was sequenced was naive CD8+ T cells sorted from blood. The source is a man aged 18 to 35 with hepatitis C virus infection.

This clone was counted between two and nine times. The chain has TRBV4-3 and TRBJ1-4; maybe TRBD1 (5 bases). V lost 4 bases and J lost 8, with 17 bases in between. Looked up from germline, CDR1 is LGHNA and CDR2 is YSLEER. CDR3 length equals 15 residues. For the CDR3, the DNA is TGCGCCAGCAGCCGAGGAATCGGGGGACGAGAAAAACTGTTTTTT. As protein: CASSRGIGGREKLFF.

The chain has TRBV7-2 and TRBJ2-2; D is possibly TRBD2 (6 bases). V shed 1 base and J shed 6 bases, with 9 bases lying between them. The CDR3 length is 14 residues. Germline-derived CDR1 and CDR2 are SGHTA and FQGNSA. In DNA, the CDR3 is TGTGCCAGCAGCTTAGAGCCGGGGGCCGGGGAGCTGTTTTTT. Translating it yields CASSLEPGAGELFF.

This sequence joins TRBV9 and TRBJ2-3; 12 nucleotides match TRBD2. The CDR3 covers 16 residues. Germline V gene lookup returns CDR1 SGDLS and CDR2 YYNGEE. Trimming cost V 3 bases and J 3 bases; bases outside gene matches: 5. CDR3 in DNA: TGTGCCAGCAGCGCCCGACTAGCGGGGGAAACAGATACGCAGTATTTT. It specifies CASSARLAGETDTQYF.

J is TRBJ1-2 and V is TRBV27, with a tentative D call TRBD1 (6 bases). CDR1 and CDR2 (germline): MNHEY, SMNVEV (reference sequence). This CDR3 region has 14 residues. V lost 5 bases and J lost 5, with 15 bases in between. CDR3 residues: CASSATGLFYGYTF. Written as DNA, the CDR3 is TGTGCCAGCAGTGCGACAGGTCTTTTTTATGGCTACACCTTC.

V usage is TRBV13 and J usage is TRBJ2-7; tentatively, D is TRBD1 (6 bases). Per the germline V gene, CDR1 is PRHDT and CDR2 is FYEKMQ (reference sequence). Trimming left V 9 bases short and J 7 bases short, with 25 bases between. The CDR3 covers 15 residues. The CDR3 region has the DNA TGTGCCAGTCGAACTAGAGGGGGTACCGCTAGGGAGCAGTACTTC. Amino acids: CASRTRGGTAREQYF. Combining the CDR3 with reference TRBV13 and TRBJ2-7 gives the whole variable domain AAGVIQSPRHLIKEKRETATLKCYPIPRHDTVYWYQQGPGQDPQFLISFYEKMQSDKGSIPDRFSAQQFSDYHSELNMSSLELGDSALYFCASRTRGGTAREQYFGPGTRLTVT.

The chain links TRBV6-5 to TRBJ1-5, with D possibly TRBD1 on 6 matching bases. Germline CDR1 and CDR2: MNHEY and SVGAGI. The CDR3 runs 14 residues. Trimming removed 5 bases at V and 9 bases at J, with 17 bases between. The DNA for the CDR3 is TGTGCCAGCAGTCCACAGGGTGGGGGGGGGCCCCAGCATTTT. It specifies CASSPQGGGGPQHF.

A few counts support this clone. CDR3 region: CASSAGTDIPYEQYF. The CDR3 DNA reads as TGTGCCAGCAGCGCCGGGACAGACATCCCCTACGAGCAGTACTTC. The chain combines TRBV5-6 with TRBJ2-7, with 7 bases lining up with TRBD1. Germline values: CDR1 SGHDT, CDR2 YYEEEE. This CDR3 contains 15 residues. The junction had 9 bases not matched to a gene; V was cut back by 4 bases and J by 2 bases.

The chain carries TRBV12-1 and TRBJ2-7; the D call in the table, TRBD1, was not verified against the DNA. TRBV12-1 is a listed pseudogene. This CDR3 comprises 13 residues. The DNA of the CDR3 is TGTGCCAGCAGCTCGCGGTGGGGCTACGAGCAGTACGTC. The encoded protein is CASSSRWGYEQYV.

The gene calls are TRBV2 and TRBJ2-1, with 12 bases identical to TRBD2. Losses at the gene ends were 8 bases for V and 7 bases for J; bases not matched to a gene: 0. Germline CDR1 is SNHLY and CDR2 is FYNNEI. The CDR3 has 12 amino acids. CDR3 sequence reads: CASGLAGNEQFF. The DNA of the CDR3 is TGTGCCAGCGGACTAGCGGGGAATGAGCAGTTCTTC.

The rearrangement uses TRBV27 and TRBJ2-6; 9 bases fit TRBD1. Per germline, CDR1 MNHEY and CDR2 SMNVEV (reference sequence). The length of the CDR3 is 17 residues. The V and J ends lost 4 bases and 2 bases, in that order; junction bases with no gene match: 6. CDR3 region: CASSYGTGYTGANVLTF. CDR3 in DNA: TGTGCCAGCAGTTATGGGACAGGGTATACTGGGGCCAACGTCCTGACTTTC.

V gene TRBV19 combines with J gene TRBJ1-5; 10 bases line up with TRBD1. The CDR3 loop spans 16 amino acids. V trimming: 5 bases; J trimming: 5 bases; junction bases outside the gene matches: 9. Germline values: CDR1 LNHDA, CDR2 SQIVND (reference sequence). As DNA, the CDR3 is TGTGCCAGTAGTCCTGAGGGGGACAGGGGTTATCAGCCCCAGCATTTT. Amino acids: CASSPEGDRGYQPQHF.

The rearrangement links TRBV9 to TRBJ1-2; 8 nucleotides line up with TRBD1. Germline lookup yields CDR1 SGDLS and CDR2 YYNGEE. Trimming removed 6 bases from V and 4 bases from J; junction bases left unmatched: 5. This CDR3 comprises 13 residues. The CDR3 spells CASNDRGAYGYTF. In DNA form, the CDR3 reads TGTGCCAGCAACGACAGGGGAGCCTATGGCTACACCTTC.

The gene calls are TRBV7-3 and TRBJ2-6; the match to TRBD2 covers 10 bases. This CDR3 spans 18 amino acids. Germline loops: CDR1 SGHTA, CDR2 FQGTGA. Trimming cost V 5 bases and J 2 bases; bases outside gene matches: 9. As DNA, the CDR3 is TGTGCCAGCAGCCCTAGCGGGAGTGGGAACCCTGGGGCCAACGTCCTGACTTTC. It translates to CASSPSGSGNPGANVLTF.

The chain has TRBV5-4 and TRBJ2-3, with 13 bases identical to TRBD2. V was clipped by 4 bases and J by 6 bases; unmatched bases: 5. CDR1 SGHNT and CDR2 YYREEE come from the germline V gene (reference sequence). This CDR3 is 15 amino acids long. The DNA of the CDR3 is TGTGCCAGCAGCGGGGGACTAGCGGGGCCCGATACGCAGTATTTT. Its translation: CASSGGLAGPDTQYF.